This T cell receptor beta chain was captured in a study of T-cell reconstitution after alpha-beta-depleted transplantation in children. Study observations and caveats: Several hundred expanded graft clones reportedly were the source of alpha-beta T cells about two months after transplant. There were some patients whose high TCRbeta diversity at day 60 came from surviving recipient T cells and thymic progenitors. Once a year had passed after transplant, T-cell counts and diversity came mostly from newly produced T cells.

Unique molecular identifiers were used to barcode this TCRbeta library. TCRdb re-called the PCR reads through MiXCR, storing one row per CDR3 protein. The table has 150,000 to 250,000 distinct CDR3 sequences, 6.3% seen once; the top ten hold just over 4.5%. The CDR3 contains 17 residues. Germline values: CDR1 SGHTA, CDR2 FQGTGA. The V gene end was trimmed by 1 base and the J gene end by 4 bases; junction bases not matched to a gene: 4. This clonotype showed up many times. What it binds is not known. The sequence was collected from a girl under three years old with combined immunodeficiency, due to receive a stem cell transplant. Sequencing was performed on PBMCs, taken before TCRalphabeta/CD19-depleted stem cell transplant. This rearrangement joins TRBV7-3 to TRBJ2-3, with 14 bases lining up with TRBD2. CDR3 DNA: TGTGCCAGCAGCTTAAGGGGGACTAGCGGGAGAGCAGATACGCAGTATTTT. It encodes CASSLRGTSGRADTQYF.